This T cell receptor beta chain came from a study of blood T cells in healthy people across ages. It was with a sample-barcoded 5' primer and a J-beta primer mix that a second PCR of roughly 7 to 12 cycles was run. Tagging of each cDNA molecule was performed by a template-switch adaptor with 12 random nucleotides. TCRdb reprocessed the 5' RACE reads via MiXCR and lists one record per CDR3 protein. Of about 970,000 distinct CDR3 sequences in the sample, about 53% were seen once. Study results and caveats: A strong correlation was found between TCR beta diversity and the percentage of naive T cells.

Sample donors were healthy Caucasian individuals that came from Russia, aged roughly 6 to 95. There are 15 residues in the CDR3. Germline CDR1 and CDR2: LNHNV and YYDKDF (reference sequence). The V gene lost 5 bases and the J gene lost 11 bases, with 24 bases spanning the gap. This clonotype occurred once. Its antigen is not identified. Material for sequencing was blood. This clonotype originated in a woman in her sixties in good health. The chain carries TRBV15 and TRBJ1-1, with a possible D match to TRBD1 (6 bases). DNA for the CDR3: TGTGCCACCAGCCCCAATCGCAGCGGGGGGCGGGGGGCTTTCTTT. Encoded protein: CATSPNRSGGRGAFF.